Listed here are 21 T cell receptor beta chains from one sample, sequenced in a study of CD8+ T cells in alopecia areata. Sorting of pooled cutaneous lymph node cells used CD4, CD8alpha, NKG2D, NKG2ACE and other markers. RNA, once extracted, was reverse transcribed into cDNA for use as the sequencing template. Here immunoSEQ multiplex PCR was the method, and the copy in TCRdb shows in-frame clones only, minus some. The sample offers 200,000 to 300,000 clones and no singletons, the top ten holding 1.2%. The sample was CD4+ T cells sorted from a lymph node. The receptor source for this set is a C3H/HeJ mouse with alopecia areata. Mouse strain MHC haplotype: H2-k.

In the case of this clone: Mouse names are used for the genes. The CDR3 DNA, read in part, is TGTGCCAGCAACATCCGGGACAGATATGCT. It is translated as CASNIRDRYA. The CDR3 in its entirety is CASNIRDRYAEQFF. This chain connects TRBV19 to TRBJ2-1, with 7 bases lining up with TRBD1. The CDR3 is cut off 4 residues early in the read; its end comes from the germline J gene. Germline loops: CDR1 FNHDT, CDR2 SITEND (reference sequence). Unmatched junction bases numbered 7, after V lost 6 bases and J lost 4 bases. This CDR3 spans 14 amino acids.

This clone has a handful of counts. Germline and genes: mouse. The CDR3 goes on 4 residues after the read ends, and that part is filled in from the germline J gene. The chain has TRBV31 and TRBJ2-1; 8 nucleotides line up with TRBD2. Germline CDR1 GKSSPN, CDR2 SITVG. J lost 4 bases, V lost 1 base, and 9 bases had no gene match. The CDR3 extends over 16 amino acids. The covered CDR3 bases are TGTGCCTGGAGTCCCGTCCTGGGGGGAGGATATGCT. Translating gives CAWSPVLGGGYA. From start to end, the CDR3 is CAWSPVLGGGYAEQFF.

This clone was picked up many times. The genes are named according to mouse. The CDR3 goes on 4 residues after the read ends, and that part is filled in from the germline J gene. The chain joins TRBV13-1 to TRBJ2-4; D ambiguous. The CDR3 extends over 14 amino acids. Trimming took 1 base from V and 0 from J, leaving 6 bases between them. The V gene's germline CDR1 is NSHNY and CDR2 SYGAGN. CDR3 sequence reads: CASSDTASQNTLYF. The DNA read from the CDR3 is TGTGCCAGCAGTGATACAGCTAGTCAAAAC.

This clone was seen only a few times. Gene labels here are mouse ones. The sample carries other DNA sequences with the same CDR3. The CDR3 sequence: CAWDSNYAEQFF. The sequenced part of the CDR3 DNA is TGTGCCTGGGACTCCAACTATGCT. The chain carries TRBV31 and TRBJ2-1; D ambiguous. Coverage ceases 4 residues before the CDR3 finishes, and the germline J gene fills in the end. The V end was cut by 5 bases, the J end by 1 base, with 6 bases between. Looked up from germline, CDR1 is GKSSPN and CDR2 is SITVG. This CDR3 has 12 amino acids.

The sample holds a few counts of this clone. Gene names denote mouse genes. The read terminates 4 residues ahead of where the CDR3 ends, so the germline J gene completes it. This chain connects TRBV19 to TRBJ1-2; the match to TRBD1 covers 7 bases. This CDR3 is 13 amino acids long. From germline, CDR1 is FNHDT and CDR2 SITEND (reference sequence). After removal of 4 bases from V and 2 bases from J, the junction contained 2 bases not matched to a gene. Partial CDR3 DNA: TGTGCCAGCAGTTCGACAGGGAACTCC. Residues: CASSSTGNS. The full CDR3 protein reads CASSSTGNSDYTF. Full variable domain (rest looked up from reference TRBV19 and TRBJ1-2): GGIITQTPKFLIGQEGQKLTLKCQQNFNHDTMYWYRQDSGKGLRLIYYSITENDLQKGDLSEGYDASREKKSSFSLTVTSAQKNEMAVFLCASSSTGNSDYTFGSGTRLLVI.

As for this clone: Gene labels here are mouse ones. The CDR3 end lies 4 residues beyond the end of the read and is filled in from the germline J gene. The rearrangement joins TRBV5 to TRBJ2-1, with TRBD1 identical over 7 bases. V was clipped by 0 bases and J by 0 bases; unmatched bases: 2. Germline CDR1 and CDR2: LGHNA and YNLKQL (reference sequence). CDR3 length: 16 residues. This chain's CDR3 is CASSQDQGDNYAEQFF. The DNA read from the CDR3 is TGTGCCAGCAGCCAAGACCAGGGGGATAACTATGCT.

Concerning this clone: Here the gene names and germline are mouse. Sequencing ends 4 residues short of the CDR3 end; the germline J gene provides the rest. Different DNA sequences within this sample yield the same CDR3. This sequence joins TRBV5 and TRBJ1-1, with 7 bases identical to TRBD1. From germline, CDR1 is LGHNA and CDR2 YNLKQL (reference sequence). The CDR3 runs 14 residues. The J segment lost 2 bases and the V segment lost 4 bases, leaving 4 bases of the junction unmatched. The CDR3: CASSPDRANTEVFF. The covered CDR3 bases are TGTGCCAGCAGCCCCGACAGGGCTAACACA.

Concerning this clone itself: Mouse names are used for the genes. The read is 4 residues too short to cover the CDR3 end, so that end is filled in from the germline J gene. The identical CDR3 is also encoded by other nucleotide sequences in the sample. The V and J genes are TRBV13-1 and TRBJ2-7; the match to TRBD2 covers 8 bases. The CDR3 is 14 amino acids. Germline V lookup: CDR1 NSHNY, CDR2 SYGAGN. The covered CDR3 bases are TGTGCCAGCAGTGATGCTGGGGGGACGTAT. It translates to CASSDAGGTY. In full, the CDR3 is CASSDAGGTYEQYF.

Notes on this clone: Gene names and germline refer to mouse. The CDR3 end lies 4 residues beyond the end of the read and is filled in from the germline J gene. The chain joins TRBV19 to TRBJ1-1; 7 nucleotides match TRBD1. With V trimmed by 4 bases and J by 0 bases, 6 bases remained unmatched. The length of the CDR3 is 15 residues. Germline CDR1 reads FNHDT; CDR2 reads SITEND (reference sequence). The DNA read from the CDR3 is TGTGCCAGCAGTCCGGACAGGCCTGCAAACACA. The encoded protein is CASSPDRPANT. The CDR3 as a whole reads CASSPDRPANTEVFF.

Note on this clone: All gene names here are mouse names. The CDR3 end falls 4 residues outside the read, so it is completed with the germline J gene. This CDR3 is also generated by other DNA sequences in the sample. The V call is TRBV14, the J call TRBJ2-3; possible D gene TRBD1, 6 bases. Per the germline V gene, CDR1 is SGHDT and CDR2 is FRDEAV. This CDR3 spans 14 amino acids. Trimming stripped 4 bases from V and 0 bases from J, with 9 bases between. The CDR3 bases that were read are TGTGCCAGCAGTCTGGGACAAAGTGCAGAA. Amino acid sequence: CASSLGQSAE. The whole CDR3 protein is CASSLGQSAETLYF. Complete variable domain (other parts from reference TRBV14 and TRBJ2-3): EAGVTQSPRYAVLQEGQAVSFWCDPISGHDTLYWYQQPRDQGPQLLVYFRDEAVIDNSQLPSDRFSAVRPKGTNSTLKIQSAKQGDTATYLCASSLGQSAETLYFGSGTRLTVL.

As regards this clone: Just one base apart from a much larger clone, this may be a read error. Gene names are mouse gene names. The read ends 4 residues shy of where the CDR3 ends; the end is completed using the germline J gene. This chain links TRBV5 with TRBJ2-5, with TRBD1 identical over 7 bases. J gave up 1 base and V 6 bases, and 1 base lay outside the gene matches. The CDR3 contains 13 residues. Germline V gene data show CDR1 as LGHNA and CDR2 as YNLKQL (reference sequence). The covered CDR3 bases are TGTGCCAGCAGAGGGACAGACCAAGAC. The encoded protein is CASRGTDQD. The full CDR3 protein reads CASRGTDQDTQYF.

As to this clone: The genes and germline here are from mouse. Sequencing ends 4 residues short of the CDR3 end; the germline J gene provides the rest. The chain employs TRBV14 and TRBJ2-2; 7 bases are shared with TRBD2. Germline lookup yields CDR1 SGHDT and CDR2 FRDEAV. Germline trimming cut 5 bases from V and 2 bases from J; bases unmatched to any gene: 6. The CDR3 contains 15 residues. The sequenced part of the CDR3 DNA is TGTGCCAGCAGACTATGGGGGGTCAACACCGGG. This encodes CASRLWGVNTG. The CDR3 in its entirety is CASRLWGVNTGQLYF.

This clone was observed a handful of times. Gene names and germline refer to mouse. The read ends 4 residues before the CDR3 terminus; that terminus is restored from the germline J gene. The chain is built from TRBV17 and TRBJ2-4; no clear D. In germline, CDR1 is MNHDT, CDR2 YYDKIL. Trimming left V 2 bases short and J 0 bases short, with 3 bases between. The CDR3 is made up of 13 amino acids. The CDR3 protein is CASSRSSQNTLYF. The covered CDR3 bases are TGTGCTAGCAGTAGAAGTAGTCAAAAC.

There are a few counts of this clone. Gene and germline names: mouse. The read is 4 residues too short to cover the CDR3 end, so that end is filled in from the germline J gene. Other DNA sequences in the same sample also yield this CDR3. V and J are TRBV13-1 and TRBJ2-7; 7 nucleotides match TRBD2. The CDR3 spans 13 residues. The V gene end was trimmed by 1 base and the J gene end by 3 bases; junction bases not matched to a gene: 1. Germline CDR1 NSHNY, CDR2 SYGAGN. Incomplete CDR3 DNA: TGTGCCAGCAGTGATACTGGGGACTAT. Residues: CASSDTGDY. The full CDR3 sequence reads CASSDTGDYEQYF.

This clone came up a few times. Mouse names are used for the genes. From the germline J gene comes the end of the CDR3, since the read stops 4 residues before it. In the same sample, other DNA sequences code for this CDR3. The V and J genes are TRBV13-2 and TRBJ2-7; D is undetermined. CDR3 length: 13 residues. Germline V lookup: CDR1 NNHNN, CDR2 SYGAGS (reference sequence). Partial CDR3 DNA: TGTGCCAGCGGTGATGCTGGCAGATAT. It is translated as CASGDAGRY. The entire CDR3 sequence reads CASGDAGRYEQYF.

This clone was counted between two and nine times. Mouse names are used for the genes. The read finishes 4 residues shy of the CDR3 end, and the germline J gene is used to complete it. The chain carries TRBV13-1 and TRBJ2-7; 10 bases fit TRBD1. The CDR3 loop spans 14 amino acids. From germline, CDR1 is NSHNY and CDR2 SYGAGN. This CDR3 is CASSGEGQGYEQYF. CDR3 bases read: TGTGCCAGCAGTGGTGAGGGACAGGGGTAT.

This clone showed up just a few times. Gene labels here are mouse ones. Other DNA sequences in the same sample also yield this CDR3. The CDR3 protein is CASRGLGGSAEQFF. Partial CDR3 DNA: TGTGCCAGCAGGGGACTGGGGGGGTCTGCT. The chain joins TRBV13-3 to TRBJ2-1; 13 nucleotides align to TRBD2. The read gets to within 4 residues of the CDR3 end, and the germline J gene fills in the rest. This CDR3 is built from 14 residues. The ends lost 5 bases at V and 6 bases at J; junction bases unmatched: 2. CDR1 and CDR2 from the germline V gene are NNHDY and SYVADS.

Of note for this clone: Genes here carry mouse names. The DNA ends 4 residues before the CDR3 does, and the rest of the CDR3 is filled in from the germline J gene. J is TRBJ2-5 and V is TRBV13-1; 9 positions match TRBD1. The germline gives CDR1 NSHNY, CDR2 SYGAGN. CDR3 length equals 13 residues. Incomplete CDR3 DNA: TGTGCCAGCAAAGGGACAGGGAAAGAC. Protein: CASKGTGKD. The CDR3 in full is CASKGTGKDTQYF.

This clone appeared a few times. Mouse names are used for the genes. The observed sequence ends 4 residues before the CDR3 terminus, with the missing tail filled in from the germline J gene. The V gene is TRBV31, the J gene TRBJ1-2, with D perhaps matching TRBD1 (5 bases). The CDR3 length is 13 residues. From germline, CDR1 is GKSSPN and CDR2 SITVG. Trimming pared 1 base from V and 3 bases from J, leaving 9 bases between. The CDR3 bases that were read are TGTGCCTGGAGTCCCAGGGTGTACTCC. This codes for CAWSPRVYS. The whole CDR3 region reads CAWSPRVYSDYTF. Full variable domain (missing parts from reference TRBV31 and TRBJ1-2): AQTIHQWPVAEIKAVGSPLSLGCTIKGKSSPNLYWYWQATGGTLQQLFYSITVGQVESVVQLNLSASRPKDDQFILSTEKLLLSHSGFYLCAWSPRVYSDYTFGSGTRLLVI.

This clone was seen a few times. Gene labels here are mouse ones. CDR3 in amino acids: CASRWTGRAGAETLYF. The part of the CDR3 DNA that was read is TGTGCCAGCAGGTGGACAGGGAGAGCTGGTGCAGAA. The rearrangement links TRBV14 to TRBJ2-3; 8 bases line up with TRBD1. The read comes to an end 4 residues before the CDR3 does, leaving the germline J gene to fill in the end. CDR1 and CDR2 (germline): SGHDT, FRDEAV. This CDR3 comprises 16 residues. The trim removed 5 bases at V and 1 base at J, leaving 9 bases unmatched. Full variable domain (missing parts from reference TRBV14 and TRBJ2-3): EAGVTQSPRYAVLQEGQAVSFWCDPISGHDTLYWYQQPRDQGPQLLVYFRDEAVIDNSQLPSDRFSAVRPKGTNSTLKIQSAKQGDTATYLCASRWTGRAGAETLYFGSGTRLTVL.

For this clone: These gene names are mouse names. Read coverage stops 4 residues before the CDR3 terminus; the germline J gene supplies the remainder. The chain links TRBV13-3 to TRBJ1-2; D may be TRBD1 (6 bases). The V gene's germline CDR1 is NNHDY and CDR2 SYVADS. This CDR3 contains 15 residues. V was pared by 1 base and J by 2 bases, with 12 bases between. CDR3 protein: CASSDSRGANSDYTF. The covered CDR3 bases are TGTGCCAGCAGTGATTCGCGGGGGGCGAACTCC.